This TCR beta chain was identified in a study of sequential checkpoint blockade in melanoma. As for the study in general: After both sequences, patients received maintenance nivolumab. Findings and limits, study-wide: T-cell fraction and clonality followed PD-L1 and CD8+ counts, not mutational load.

By sample share, this clone is large (0.1 to 1%). No antigen is known for it. Treatment of the sample: randomized to nivolumab then ipilimumab (arm A) or the reverse (arm B). The CDR3 runs 12 residues. V gave up 6 bases and J gave up 8 bases, with 13 bases separating them. Germline V gene sequence: CDR1 MGHDK, CDR2 SYGVNS. Assay: immunoSEQ multiplex PCR; the TCRdb copy retains only in-frame clones and omits some. The repertoire holds 2,000 to 2,500 clones, with roughly a sixth as singletons. This sequence originates from a human donor with melanoma. Sequenced material: tumor tissue (inferred from file names), taken from a patient given nivolumab and ipilimumab in sequence. The gene calls are TRBV25-1 and TRBJ1-2; D not certain. The CDR3, as DNA: TGTGCCAGCAGCGAGACCGGCCGAGGCTACACCTTC. It encodes CASSETGRGYTF.